The clone carrying this TCR beta chain turned up a few times. Its antigen is as yet unknown. This sample is part of a study of T-cell memory formation after mild COVID-19. About the research overall: Clustering of TCRs was largely donor specific.

Constant-segment primers and 5'RACE yielded cDNA libraries for TCR alpha and TCR beta, each carrying sample barcodes and UMIs. TCRdb re-derived calls from the 5' RACE reads in MiXCR, one entry per CDR3 protein. The table shows roughly 170,000 distinct CDR3 sequences, with about 18% occurring only once. Study-level points and caveats: Clonal second-wave expansions that peaked on day 37 had unconfirmed SARS-CoV-2 specificity. Clones which contracted sat mainly in CM and EM if CD4+, and in EMRA if CD8+.

This TCR was sampled from a young man who had mild COVID-19 (a few samples of this study predate the infection). Cell type and time point are not known. Specimen: PBMCs or a T cell subset sorted from them (not recorded which).

CDR3 protein: CASSLFRDRAYGYTF. The CDR3, as DNA: TGTGCCAGCAGCTTATTCCGGGACAGGGCCTATGGCTACACCTTC. J is TRBJ1-2 and V is TRBV5-6; 9 positions match TRBD1. Per germline, CDR1 SGHDT and CDR2 YYEEEE. J gave up 4 bases and V 2 bases, and 6 bases lay outside the gene matches. CDR3 length: 15 residues.